This TCR beta chain was recovered during a study of blood T cell repertoires in COVID-19 (dated by TCRdb to about 2020). With respect to the entire study: Collaborator samples came from the United States, Italy and Spain and covered acute and convalescent phases of COVID-19. The repertoires were released in a freely available public database meant as a resource for research on the immune response to SARS-CoV-2. Samples came from the ongoing ImmuneRACE study (first 160 participants) plus 1,254 subjects from 6 global collaborators. Subjects who had been exposed to COVID-19, were actively infected with it, or had recovered from it provided the deeply sampled blood TCRbeta repertoires that made up the dataset. Where available, HLA class I and class II types were obtained from metadata supplied by the sample provider rather than from assay-based typing. The prospective study material was composed of cDNA or gDNA derived from T cells, B-cell-depleted T cells, or PBMCs. A de-identified subject ID, COVID-19 status, age in years and sex were almost always included in the sample metadata.

Study-wide findings and limitations: The quantity of clinical and demographic metadata differed by source and by participant and was supplied without curation.

TCRbeta CDR3 regions were amplified from genomic DNA by means of the immunoSEQ Assay, a bias-controlled multiplex PCR. From the authors' description of their analysis: The number of nucleated cells in each sample was estimated from the amplification of reference gene primers within the assay. To quantify the absolute abundance of each unique TCRbeta CDR3 rearrangement, sequence reads were collapsed and filtered. For each sample, productive Simpson clonality was calculated as the square root of Simpson's diversity index across productive rearrangements. Here the immuneACCESS table is served through TCRdb, limited to in-frame sequences with V and J called. Missing clones are a known gap in these copies; in checked studies unresolved V genes cover under half, and the rest lacks a known reason. V and J calls and clone size are as listed in that table; D and trimming were resolved from the DNA. The sample profile shows 170,000 or so clones; 90% of them were found once. The biggest ten clones account for 0.45% to 0.65% of the sample.

Each collaborating institution followed its own protocols to collect whole blood in K2EDTA tubes. For TCRbeta analysis, collaborators shipped samples in one of three forms: frozen whole blood, isolated PBMCs, or DNA extracted from either of those sample types. A note on this clone: What antigen it recognizes has not been identified. Base quality data are lacking; no much larger clone is found one base away.

Via the germline V gene, CDR1 is LGHNA and CDR2 YSLEER. There are 15 amino acids in the CDR3, from cysteine to phenylalanine inclusive. The read is trimmed to its CDR3 DNA, 45 bases read in frame from base 1. Unmatched junction bases come to 5, with V trimmed by 1 base and J by 5 bases. Material for sequencing was peripheral blood. The rearranged segments are TRBV4-3 and TRBJ2-5, with 9 junctional bases fitting TRBD2. This clonotype was obtained from a man between 50 and 59 years old with acute or convalescent COVID-19. The DNA sequence is given as TGCGCCAGCAGCCAAGTTGCTAGCGGGGAGGAGACCCAGTACTTC. Translated, this is CASSQVASGEETQYF.